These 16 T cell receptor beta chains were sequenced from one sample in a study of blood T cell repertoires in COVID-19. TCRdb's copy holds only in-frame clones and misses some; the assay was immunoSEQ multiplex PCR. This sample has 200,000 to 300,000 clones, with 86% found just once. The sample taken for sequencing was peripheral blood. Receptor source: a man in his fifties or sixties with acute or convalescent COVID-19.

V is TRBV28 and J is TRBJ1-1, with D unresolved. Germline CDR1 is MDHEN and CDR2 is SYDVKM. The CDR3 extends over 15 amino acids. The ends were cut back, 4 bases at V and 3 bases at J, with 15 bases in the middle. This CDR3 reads CASSSPPFGHTEAFF. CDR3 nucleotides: TGTGCCAGCAGTTCCCCCCCTTTTGGGCACACTGAAGCTTTCTTT. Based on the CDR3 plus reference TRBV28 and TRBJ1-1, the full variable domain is DVKVTQSSRYLVKRTGEKVFLECVQDMDHENMFWYRQDPGLGLRLIYFSYDVKMKEKGDIPEGYSVSREKKERFSLILESASTNQTSMYLCASSSPPFGHTEAFFGQGTRLTVV.

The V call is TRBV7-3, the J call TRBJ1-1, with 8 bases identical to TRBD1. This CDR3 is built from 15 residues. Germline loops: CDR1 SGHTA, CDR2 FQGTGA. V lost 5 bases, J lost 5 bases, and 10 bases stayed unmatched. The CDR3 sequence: CASSEPGGAETEAFF. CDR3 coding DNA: TGTGCCAGCAGCGAACCAGGGGGCGCAGAGACTGAAGCTTTCTTT.

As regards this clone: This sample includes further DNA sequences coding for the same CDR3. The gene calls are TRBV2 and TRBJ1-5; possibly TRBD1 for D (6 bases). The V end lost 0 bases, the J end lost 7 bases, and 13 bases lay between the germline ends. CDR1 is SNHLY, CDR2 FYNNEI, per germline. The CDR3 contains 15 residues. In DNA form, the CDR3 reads TGTGCCAGCAGTGAAGCGCGGGGGGCAGGGCAGCCCCAGCATTTT. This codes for CASSEARGAGQPQHF. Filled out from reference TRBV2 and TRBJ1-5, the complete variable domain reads EPEVTQTPSHQVTQMGQEVILRCVPISNHLYFYWYRQILGQKVEFLVSFYNNEISEKSEIFDDQFSVERPDGSNFTLKIRSTKLEDSAMYFCASSEARGAGQPQHFGDGTRLSIL.

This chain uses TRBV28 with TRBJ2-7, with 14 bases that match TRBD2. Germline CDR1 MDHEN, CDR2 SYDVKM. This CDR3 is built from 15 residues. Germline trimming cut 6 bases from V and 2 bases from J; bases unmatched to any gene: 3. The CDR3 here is CASRTGLAGAYEQYF. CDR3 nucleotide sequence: TGTGCCAGCAGAACGGGACTAGCGGGGGCCTACGAGCAGTACTTC. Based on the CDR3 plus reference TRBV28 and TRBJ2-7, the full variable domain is DVKVTQSSRYLVKRTGEKVFLECVQDMDHENMFWYRQDPGLGLRLIYFSYDVKMKEKGDIPEGYSVSREKKERFSLILESASTNQTSMYLCASRTGLAGAYEQYFGPGTRLTVT.

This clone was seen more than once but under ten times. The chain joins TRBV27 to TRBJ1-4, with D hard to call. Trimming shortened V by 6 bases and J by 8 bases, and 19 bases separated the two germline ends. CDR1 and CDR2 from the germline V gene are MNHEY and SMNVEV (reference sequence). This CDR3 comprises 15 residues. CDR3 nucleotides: TGTGCCAGCAGATCTCCCCTCGACCGAGGGGAAAAACTGTTTTTT. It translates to CASRSPLDRGEKLFF.

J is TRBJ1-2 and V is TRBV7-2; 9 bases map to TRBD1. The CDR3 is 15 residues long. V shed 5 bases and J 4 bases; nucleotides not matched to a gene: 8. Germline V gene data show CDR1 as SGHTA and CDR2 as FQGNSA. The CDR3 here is CASSLDRGGGYGYTF. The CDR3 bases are TGTGCCAGCAGCCTGGACAGGGGAGGTGGCTATGGCTACACCTTC. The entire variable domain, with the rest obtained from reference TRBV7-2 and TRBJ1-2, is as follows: GAGVSQSPSNKVTEKGKDVELRCDPISGHTALYWYRQSLGQGLEFLIYFQGNSAPDKSGLPSDRFSAERTGGSVSTLTIQRTQQEDSAVYLCASSLDRGGGYGYTFGSGTRLTVV.

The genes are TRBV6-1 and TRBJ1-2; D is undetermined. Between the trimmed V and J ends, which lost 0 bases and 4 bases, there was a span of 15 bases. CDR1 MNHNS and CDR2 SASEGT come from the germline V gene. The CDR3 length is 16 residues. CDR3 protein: CASSEALGQAGYGYTF. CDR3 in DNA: TGTGCCAGCAGTGAAGCGCTCGGTCAGGCGGGCTATGGCTACACCTTC.

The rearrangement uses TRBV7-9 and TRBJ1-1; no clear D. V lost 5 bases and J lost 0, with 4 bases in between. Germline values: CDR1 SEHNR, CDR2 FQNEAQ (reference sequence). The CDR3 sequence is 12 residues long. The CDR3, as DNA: TGTGCCAGCAGCCTTATGAACACTGAAGCTTTCTTT. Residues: CASSLMNTEAFF. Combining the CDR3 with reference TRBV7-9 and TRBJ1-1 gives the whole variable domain DTGVSQNPRHKITKRGQNVTFRCDPISEHNRLYWYRQTLGQGPEFLTYFQNEAQLEKSRLLSDRFSAERPKGSFSTLEIQRTEQGDSAMYLCASSLMNTEAFFGQGTRLTVV.

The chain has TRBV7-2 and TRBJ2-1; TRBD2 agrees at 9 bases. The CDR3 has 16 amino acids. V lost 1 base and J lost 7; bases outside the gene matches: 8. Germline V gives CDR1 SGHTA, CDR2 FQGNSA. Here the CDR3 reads CASSLGGISGRNEQFF. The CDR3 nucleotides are TGTGCCAGCAGCTTAGGGGGGATTAGCGGGAGAAATGAGCAGTTCTTC.

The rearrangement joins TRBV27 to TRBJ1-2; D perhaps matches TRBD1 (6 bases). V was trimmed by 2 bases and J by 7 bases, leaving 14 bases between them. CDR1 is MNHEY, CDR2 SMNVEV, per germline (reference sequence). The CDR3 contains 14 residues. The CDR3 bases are TGTGCCAGCAGTTTAAGGCAGGGGTATAGTGGCTACACCTTC. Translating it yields CASSLRQGYSGYTF.

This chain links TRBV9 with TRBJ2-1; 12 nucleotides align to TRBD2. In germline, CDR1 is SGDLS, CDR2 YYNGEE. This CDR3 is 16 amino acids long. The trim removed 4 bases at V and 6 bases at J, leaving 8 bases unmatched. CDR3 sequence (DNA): TGTGCCAGCAGCACGAGGACTAGCGGGATTGGCAATGAGCAGTTCTTC. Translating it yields CASSTRTSGIGNEQFF.

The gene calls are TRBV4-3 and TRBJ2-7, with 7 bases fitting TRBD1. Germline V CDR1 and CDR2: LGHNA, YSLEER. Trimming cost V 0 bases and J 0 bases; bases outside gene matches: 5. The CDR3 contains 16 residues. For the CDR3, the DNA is TGCGCCAGCAGCCAAGATGCAACAGGGGTCTCCTACGAGCAGTACTTC. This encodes CASSQDATGVSYEQYF.

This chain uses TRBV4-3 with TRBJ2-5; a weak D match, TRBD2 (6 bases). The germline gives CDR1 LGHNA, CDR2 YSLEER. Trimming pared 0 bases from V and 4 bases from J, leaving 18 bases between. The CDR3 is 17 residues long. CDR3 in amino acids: CASSQEGRGGLPETQYF. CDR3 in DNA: TGCGCCAGCAGCCAAGAAGGGCGCGGAGGGCTACCAGAGACCCAGTACTTC.

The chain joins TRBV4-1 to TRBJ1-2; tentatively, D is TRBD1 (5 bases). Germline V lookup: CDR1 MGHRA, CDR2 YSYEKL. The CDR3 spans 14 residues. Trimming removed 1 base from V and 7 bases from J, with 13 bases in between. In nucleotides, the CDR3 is TGCGCCAGCAGCCAAGTTACAGGCCTCCCTGGCTACACCTTC. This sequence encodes CASSQVTGLPGYTF.

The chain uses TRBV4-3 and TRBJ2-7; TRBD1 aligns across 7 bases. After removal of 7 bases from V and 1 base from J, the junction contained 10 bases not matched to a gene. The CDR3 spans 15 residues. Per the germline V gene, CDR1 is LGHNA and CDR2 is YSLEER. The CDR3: CASKLHRDSSYEQYF. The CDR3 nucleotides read TGCGCCAGCAAACTCCACAGGGACAGTTCCTACGAGCAGTACTTC.

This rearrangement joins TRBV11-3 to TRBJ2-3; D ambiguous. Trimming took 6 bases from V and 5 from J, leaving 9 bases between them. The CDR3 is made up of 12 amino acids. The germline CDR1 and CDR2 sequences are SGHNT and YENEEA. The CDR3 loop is CASSLSRDTQYF. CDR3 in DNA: TGTGCCAGCAGTCTGAGTAGAGATACGCAGTATTTT.